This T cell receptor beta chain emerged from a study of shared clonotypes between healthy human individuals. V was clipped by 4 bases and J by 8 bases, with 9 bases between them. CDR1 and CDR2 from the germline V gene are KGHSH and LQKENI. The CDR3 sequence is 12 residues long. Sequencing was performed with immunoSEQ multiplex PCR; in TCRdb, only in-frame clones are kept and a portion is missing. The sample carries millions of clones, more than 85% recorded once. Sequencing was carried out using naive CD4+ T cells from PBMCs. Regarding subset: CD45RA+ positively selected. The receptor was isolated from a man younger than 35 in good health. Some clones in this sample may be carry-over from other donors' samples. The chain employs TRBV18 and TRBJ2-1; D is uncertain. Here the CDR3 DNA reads TGTGCCAGCTCACTTAGGATGGATGAGCAGTTCTTC. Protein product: CASSLRMDEQFF.